These 19 T cell receptor beta chains originate from one sample sequenced in a study of shared clonotypes between healthy human individuals. Data came from immunoSEQ multiplex PCR; TCRdb stores just in-frame clones and leaves some out. The sample has hundreds of thousands of clones, around 96% seen once. It was CD45RO-negative cells, positively selected for CCR7, that made up naive CD8 cells, with terminally differentiated effector memory CD45RA+ cells excluded. Source material: naive CD8+ T cells sorted from blood. The receptor source for this set is a woman aged 30 to 39 in good health.

This sequence joins TRBV10-2 and TRBJ2-1, with 7 bases aligning to TRBD2. V was pared by 6 bases and J by 0 bases, with 8 bases of the junction left unmatched. From germline, CDR1 is WSHSY and CDR2 SAAADI. This CDR3 contains 16 residues. The CDR3 DNA is TGCGCCAGCAGGGCCCTAGCGGTAAGCTCCTACAATGAGCAGTTCTTC. Its translation: CASRALAVSSYNEQFF.

This chain uses TRBV19 with TRBJ1-2; D call uncertain. In germline, CDR1 is LNHDA, CDR2 SQIVND (reference sequence). Trimming took 5 bases from V and 4 from J, leaving 14 bases between them. This CDR3 is 14 amino acids long. CDR3 coding DNA: TGTGCCAGTAGTGCCTCAATGGGAGGCTATGGCTACACCTTC. Its protein is CASSASMGGYGYTF.

The gene calls are TRBV7-3 and TRBJ1-5; D not resolved. Germline-derived CDR1 and CDR2 are SGHTA and FQGTGA. This CDR3 comprises 20 residues. Trimming stripped 1 base from V and 0 bases from J, with 22 bases between. The CDR3 nucleotides read TGTGCCAGCAGCTTAAGGGAGGTCCTCGGATCCCTATATAGCAATCAGCCCCAGCATTTT. This encodes CASSLREVLGSLYSNQPQHF.

This chain connects TRBV6-5 to TRBJ2-7, with 8 bases lining up with TRBD1. Germline CDR1 reads MNHEY; CDR2 reads SVGAGI. The CDR3 covers 14 residues. V gave up 5 bases and J gave up 5 bases; unmatched junction bases: 8. The CDR3: CASSKTGEAHEQYF. The DNA for the CDR3 is TGTGCCAGCAGTAAGACAGGGGAGGCGCACGAGCAGTACTTC.

The chain links TRBV5-1 to TRBJ2-7; D unclear. V was cut by 0 bases and J by 6 bases, with 10 bases left in between. The CDR3 spans 13 residues. Germline V CDR1 and CDR2: SGHRS, YFSETQ. Here the CDR3 DNA reads TGCGCCAGCAGCTTGGCCGGCGGCAGCGAGCAGTACTTC. Amino acid sequence: CASSLAGGSEQYF.

This clone was seen only a few times. The V call is TRBV6-5, the J call TRBJ1-1; maybe TRBD1 (5 bases). Germline lookup yields CDR1 MNHEY and CDR2 SVGAGI. This CDR3 has 12 residues. With 5 bases removed from V and 5 bases from J, the gap between germline ends came to 9 bases. The CDR3: CASSLSGTEAFF. CDR3 in DNA: TGTGCCAGCAGTCTATCAGGGACTGAAGCTTTCTTT.

With respect to this clone: The sample has other DNA sequences that encode this CDR3 too. The chain carries TRBV27 and TRBJ2-1; 13 bases agree with TRBD2. The junction had 3 bases not matched to a gene; V was cut back by 5 bases and J by 5 bases. The CDR3 length is 15 residues. Germline V gene sequence: CDR1 MNHEY, CDR2 SMNVEV (reference sequence). The CDR3 sequence: CASSPGTSGNNEQFF. The CDR3 region has the DNA TGTGCCAGCAGTCCCGGGACTAGCGGGAACAATGAGCAGTTCTTC.

V gene TRBV7-6 combines with J gene TRBJ1-1; no definite D call. Trimming pared 1 base from V and 0 bases from J, leaving 12 bases between. The CDR3 consists of 16 residues. CDR1 and CDR2 from the germline V gene are SGHVS and FNYEAQ. The CDR3 region has the DNA TGTGCCAGCAGCTTAGAGAGCCAGCCCATGAACACTGAAGCTTTCTTT. Translated: CASSLESQPMNTEAFF.

This chain uses TRBV7-9 with TRBJ2-7, with D hard to call. V was clipped by 4 bases and J by 0 bases, with 13 bases between them. CDR3 length: 15 residues. CDR1 and CDR2 (germline): SEHNR, FQNEAQ (reference sequence). The CDR3 sequence: CASSSPADGSYEQYF. The CDR3 DNA sequence: TGTGCCAGCAGCTCCCCGGCAGACGGCTCCTACGAGCAGTACTTC.

The J gene is TRBJ1-5, the V gene TRBV2; 8 bases map to TRBD1. The V gene's germline CDR1 is SNHLY and CDR2 FYNNEI. Trimming took 6 bases from V and 4 from J; bases not matched to a gene: 5. This CDR3 is built from 14 residues. The CDR3 protein is CASRRDRGNQPQHF. The CDR3 nucleotides are TGTGCCAGCAGGAGAGACAGGGGAAATCAGCCCCAGCATTTT.

This clone was seen just once. The J gene is TRBJ1-1, the V gene TRBV28; D gene uncertain. Germline loops: CDR1 MDHEN, CDR2 SYDVKM. Trimming shortened V by 8 bases and J by 1 base, and 8 bases separated the two germline ends. There are 12 residues in the CDR3. In nucleotides, the CDR3 is TGTGCCAGCGCGCTGGGGAACACTGAAGCTTTCTTT. Translation: CASALGNTEAFF. Drawing the rest from reference TRBV28 and TRBJ1-1, the complete variable domain is DVKVTQSSRYLVKRTGEKVFLECVQDMDHENMFWYRQDPGLGLRLIYFSYDVKMKEKGDIPEGYSVSREKKERFSLILESASTNQTSMYLCASALGNTEAFFGQGTRLTVV.

As regards this clone: Other DNA sequences in this sample translate to the same CDR3. This chain links TRBV7-9 with TRBJ2-5, with a tentative D call TRBD2 (5 bases). The J call could be wrong; TRBJ2-7 is a better fit for the DNA end. CDR1 and CDR2 (germline): SEHNR, FQNEAQ (reference sequence). The length of the CDR3 is 13 residues. The DNA of the CDR3 is TGTGCCAGCAGCTTAGGGACTTCTCACGAGCAGTACTTC. It codes for CASSLGTSHEQYF.

The chain recombines TRBV30 with TRBJ2-2, with TRBD2 matching 9 bases. The CDR3 has 16 amino acids. Looked up from germline, CDR1 is GTSNPN and CDR2 is SVGIG (reference sequence). Trimming removed 1 base from V and 4 bases from J; junction bases left unmatched: 7. The CDR3 DNA reads as TGTGCCTGGAGTGCCTTAGCGGGAGAATCCACCGGGGAGCTGTTTTTT. Its translation: CAWSALAGESTGELFF. The entire variable domain, with the rest obtained from reference TRBV30 and TRBJ2-2, is as follows: SQTIHQWPATLVQPVGSPLSLECTVEGTSNPNLYWYRQAAGRGLQLLFYSVGIGQISSEVPQNLSASRPQDRQFILSSKKLLLSDSGFYLCAWSALAGESTGELFFGEGSRLTVL.

J is TRBJ2-7 and V is TRBV14, with D possibly matching TRBD2 (6 bases). Trimming removed 2 bases at V and 7 bases at J, with 18 bases between. This CDR3 has 15 amino acids. CDR1 and CDR2 from the germline V gene are SGHDN and FVKESK. This chain's CDR3 is CASSQKGLGGWEQYF. Written as DNA, the CDR3 is TGTGCCAGCAGCCAAAAGGGACTTGGAGGGTGGGAGCAGTACTTC.

V usage is TRBV28 and J usage is TRBJ1-4; TRBD1 might be the D (6 bases). V was shortened by 6 bases and J by 3 bases, with 20 bases between the two germline ends. The CDR3 loop spans 17 amino acids. Looked up from germline, CDR1 is MDHEN and CDR2 is SYDVKM. CDR3 residues: CASRDGGGSAANEKLFF. The CDR3 nucleotides are TGTGCCAGCAGGGACGGGGGGGGCTCGGCAGCTAATGAAAAACTGTTTTTT.

This clone is a singleton in its sample. J is TRBJ2-5 and V is TRBV28; D tentatively fits TRBD1 or TRBD2 (5 bases each). The end of the DNA aligns better with TRBJ2-7, so the J call may be wrong. The CDR3 extends over 15 amino acids. Germline V gene data show CDR1 as MDHEN and CDR2 as SYDVKM. CDR3 residues: CASSSLRDGGYEQYF. CDR3 in DNA: TGTGCCAGCAGTTCCCTCCGGGACGGTGGCTACGAGCAGTACTTC.

The chain combines TRBV6-5 with TRBJ2-1, with 9 bases lining up with TRBD2. CDR1 is MNHEY and CDR2 is SVGAGI in the germline V gene. The CDR3 is 15 residues long. V lost 2 bases to trimming and J lost 10 bases; unmatched junction nucleotides: 9. CDR3 nucleotides: TGTGCCAGCAGTTACGTGGGACTAGCCCAACCGGAGCAGTTCTTC. As protein: CASSYVGLAQPEQFF.

This clone was counted once. The J gene is TRBJ1-4, the V gene TRBV25-1, with D possibly TRBD1 on 5 matching bases. The germline V and J ends were trimmed by 0 bases and 8 bases, with 16 bases remaining between them. Germline CDR1 MGHDK, CDR2 SYGVNS. The CDR3 has 16 residues. CDR3 region: CASSEYLGDPREKLFF. The DNA for the CDR3 is TGTGCCAGCAGTGAATATCTAGGGGACCCGAGGGAAAAACTGTTTTTT.

The CDR3 bases are TGTGCCAGTAGTATCGGCGACAGACAGAACATTCAGTACTTC. It yields the protein CASSIGDRQNIQYF. The chain employs TRBV19 and TRBJ2-4; D might be TRBD1 (5 bases). This CDR3 has 14 residues. V was trimmed by 3 bases and J by 7 bases, leaving 13 bases between them. Germline loops: CDR1 LNHDA, CDR2 SQIVND (reference sequence).